The 3 T cell receptor beta chains in this list originate from one sample, sequenced in a study of T cell responses to AZD1222 COVID-19 vaccine. Only in-frame clones appear in the TCRdb table, and some are missing; sequencing was by immunoSEQ multiplex PCR. Of 160,000 or so clones in the sample, approximately 90% were seen once. Sample: peripheral blood, taken 28 days after the second dose of the MenACWY control vaccine. The source of these receptors is an adult who received the MenACWY meningococcal vaccine as a control.

This chain joins TRBV4-3 and TRBJ2-1, with 9 positions matching TRBD2. Per the germline V gene, CDR1 is LGHNA and CDR2 is YSLEER. Trimming removed 1 base from V and 0 bases from J; junction bases left unmatched: 10. This CDR3 region has 19 residues. CDR3 residues: CASSQGFMTSGSSYNEQFF. The CDR3 nucleotides read TGCGCCAGCAGCCAAGGTTTTATGACTAGCGGAAGCTCCTACAATGAGCAGTTCTTC.

J is TRBJ1-5 and V is TRBV19; D not resolved. The CDR3 runs to 14 residues. Germline CDR1 LNHDA, CDR2 SQIVND (reference sequence). V lost 2 bases and J lost 0, with 5 bases in between. CDR3 sequence: CASSIPGSNQPQHF. The CDR3, as DNA: TGTGCCAGTAGTATACCAGGTAGCAATCAGCCCCAGCATTTT.

With regard to this clone: Other DNA sequences in this specimen translate into the identical CDR3. The chain uses TRBV3-1 (or the pseudogene TRBV3-2) and TRBJ1-1, with D maybe TRBD1 (6 bases). CDR3 size: 14 residues. Germline CDR1 reads LGHDT; CDR2 reads YNNKEL (reference sequence). V was clipped by 0 bases and J by 4 bases, with 9 bases between them. The CDR3 loop is CASSQDQGSTEAFF. In DNA, the CDR3 is TGTGCCAGCAGCCAAGATCAGGGGAGCACTGAAGCTTTCTTT.